Presented here are 5 T cell receptor beta chains from one specimen sequenced in a study of T cell repertoires in cytomegalovirus infection. TCRdb itself ran the reads through MiXCR, one entry per CDR3 protein. The repertoire holds around 120,000 distinct CDR3 sequences, with under 55% as singletons. These TCRs are of unknown antigen specificity. The source material was CD8+ T cells from cultured PBMCs, sampled from culture after CMV antigen stimulation. These receptors came from a human donor in good health (CMV status not recorded). Some clones in this sample may be carry-over from other donors' samples.

V and J are TRBV11-2 and TRBJ2-1; D might be TRBD1 (6 bases). Trimming took off 6 bases at V and 9 bases at J, with 12 bases between the two ends. This CDR3 is built from 12 residues. Germline V gene sequence: CDR1 SGHAT, CDR2 FQNNGV. The CDR3 nucleotides read TGTGCCAGCAGTCACAGGGTTCCTGAGCAGTTCTTC. Its protein product is CASSHRVPEQFF.

The chain is built from TRBV7-8 and TRBJ2-7; D not certain. From germline, CDR1 is SGHVS and CDR2 FQNEAQ. V shed 4 bases and J shed 3 bases, with 10 bases lying between them. The CDR3 contains 13 residues. Written as DNA, the CDR3 is TGTGCCAGCAGCTCCTTTGGGAACTACGAGCAGTACTTC. Protein sequence: CASSSFGNYEQYF.

The chain combines TRBV6-5 with TRBJ1-1, with a possible D match to TRBD1 (6 bases). The length of the CDR3 is 14 residues. CDR1 MNHEY and CDR2 SVGAGI come from the germline V gene. Trimming took off 4 bases at V and 5 bases at J, with 14 bases between the two ends. The DNA of the CDR3 is TGTGCCAGCAGTTTGGCAGGGGTTGAGACTGAAGCTTTCTTT. Its protein is CASSLAGVETEAFF.

This clonotype has just a few counts. This chain connects TRBV12-3 or TRBV12-4 to TRBJ2-3, with D possibly being TRBD1 (6 bases). The V end lost 5 bases, the J end lost 3 bases, and 18 bases lay between the germline ends. The CDR3 loop spans 16 amino acids. The CDR3 region is CASSLTGTIRTDTQYF. CDR3 in DNA: TGTGCCAGCAGTCTCACGGGGACAATTAGAACAGATACGCAGTATTTT.

V and J are TRBV4-1 and TRBJ1-3; 7 nucleotides agree with TRBD1. Germline trimming cut 1 base from V and 2 bases from J; bases unmatched to any gene: 8. The CDR3 has 17 amino acids. Germline values: CDR1 MGHRA, CDR2 YSYEKL. The CDR3 region has the DNA TGCGCCAGCAGCCAAGGACAGGGCCGAGCGGCTGGAAACACCATATATTTT. Its translation is CASSQGQGRAAGNTIYF.